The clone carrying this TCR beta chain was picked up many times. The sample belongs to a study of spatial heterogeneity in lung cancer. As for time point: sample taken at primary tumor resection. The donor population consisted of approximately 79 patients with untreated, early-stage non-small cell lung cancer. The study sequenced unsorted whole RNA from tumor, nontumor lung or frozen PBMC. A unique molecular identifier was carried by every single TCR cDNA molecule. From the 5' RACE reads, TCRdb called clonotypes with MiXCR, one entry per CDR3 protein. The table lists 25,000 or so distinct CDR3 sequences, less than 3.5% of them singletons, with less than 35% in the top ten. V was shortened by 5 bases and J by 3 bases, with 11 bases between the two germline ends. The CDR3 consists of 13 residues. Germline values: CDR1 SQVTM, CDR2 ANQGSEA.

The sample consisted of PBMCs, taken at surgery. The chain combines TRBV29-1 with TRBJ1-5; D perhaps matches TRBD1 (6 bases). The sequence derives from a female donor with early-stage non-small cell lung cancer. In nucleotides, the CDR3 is TGCAGCGTTATTGGGGGCAACAATCAGCCCCAGCATTTT. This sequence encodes CSVIGGNNQPQHF.